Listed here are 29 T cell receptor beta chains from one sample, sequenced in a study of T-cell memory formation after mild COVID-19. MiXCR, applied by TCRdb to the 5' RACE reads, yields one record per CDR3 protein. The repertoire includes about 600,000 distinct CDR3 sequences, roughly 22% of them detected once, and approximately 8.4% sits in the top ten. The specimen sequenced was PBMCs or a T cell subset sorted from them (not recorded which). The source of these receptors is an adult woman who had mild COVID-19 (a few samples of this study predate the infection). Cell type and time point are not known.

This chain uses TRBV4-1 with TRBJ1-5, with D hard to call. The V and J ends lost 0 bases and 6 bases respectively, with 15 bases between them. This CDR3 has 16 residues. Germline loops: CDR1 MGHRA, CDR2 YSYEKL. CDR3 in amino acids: CASSQEALVSFQPQHF. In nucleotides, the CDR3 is TGCGCCAGCAGCCAAGAGGCCCTGGTCTCCTTTCAGCCCCAGCATTTT.

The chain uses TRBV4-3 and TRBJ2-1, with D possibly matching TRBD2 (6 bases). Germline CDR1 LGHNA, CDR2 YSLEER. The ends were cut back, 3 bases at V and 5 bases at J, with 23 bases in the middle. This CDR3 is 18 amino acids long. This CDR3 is CASSQDPRLVLSDNEQFF. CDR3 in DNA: TGCGCCAGCAGCCAGGACCCCCGACTAGTCCTATCAGACAATGAGCAGTTCTTC.

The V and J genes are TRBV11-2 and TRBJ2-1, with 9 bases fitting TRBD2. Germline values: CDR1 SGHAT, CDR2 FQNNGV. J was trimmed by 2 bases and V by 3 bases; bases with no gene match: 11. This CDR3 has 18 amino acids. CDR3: CASSFPGQAGGPYNEQFF. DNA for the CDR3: TGTGCCAGCAGCTTCCCCGGGCAGGCGGGAGGGCCCTACAATGAGCAGTTCTTC.

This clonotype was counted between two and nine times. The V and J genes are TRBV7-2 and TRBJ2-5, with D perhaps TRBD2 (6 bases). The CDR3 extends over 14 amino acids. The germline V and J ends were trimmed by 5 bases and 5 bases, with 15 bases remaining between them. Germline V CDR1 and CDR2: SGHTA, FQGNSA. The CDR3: CASSPQGLRETQYF. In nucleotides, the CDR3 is TGTGCCAGCAGCCCGCAGGGACTTCGTGAGACCCAGTACTTC.

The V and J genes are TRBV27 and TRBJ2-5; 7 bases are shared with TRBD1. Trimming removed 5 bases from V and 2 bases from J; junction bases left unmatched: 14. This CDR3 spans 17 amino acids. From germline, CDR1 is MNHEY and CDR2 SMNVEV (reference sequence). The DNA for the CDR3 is TGTGCCAGCAGTCCCCGCTACAGGGGTTTGGGTCAAGAGACCCAGTACTTC. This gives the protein CASSPRYRGLGQETQYF.

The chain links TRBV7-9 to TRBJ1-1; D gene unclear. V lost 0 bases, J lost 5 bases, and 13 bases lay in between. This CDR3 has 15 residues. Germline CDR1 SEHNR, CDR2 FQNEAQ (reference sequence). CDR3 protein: CASSLAPGLRTEAFF. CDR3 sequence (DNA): TGTGCCAGCAGCTTAGCGCCAGGCTTGCGGACTGAAGCTTTCTTT.

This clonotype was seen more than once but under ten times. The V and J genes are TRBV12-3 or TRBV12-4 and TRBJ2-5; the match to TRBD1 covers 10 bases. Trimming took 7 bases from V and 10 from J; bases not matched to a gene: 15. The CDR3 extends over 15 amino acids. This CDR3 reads CASTPSSGTGESQYF. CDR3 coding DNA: TGTGCCAGCACCCCGAGCTCCGGGACAGGGGAAAGCCAGTACTTC.

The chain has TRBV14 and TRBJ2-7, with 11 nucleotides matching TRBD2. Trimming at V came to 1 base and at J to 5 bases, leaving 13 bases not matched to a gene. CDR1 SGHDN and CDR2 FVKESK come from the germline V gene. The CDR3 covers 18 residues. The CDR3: CASSQGSLAGGLWDEQYF. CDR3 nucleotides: TGTGCCAGCAGCCAAGGGTCCCTAGCGGGAGGTCTGTGGGACGAGCAGTACTTC.

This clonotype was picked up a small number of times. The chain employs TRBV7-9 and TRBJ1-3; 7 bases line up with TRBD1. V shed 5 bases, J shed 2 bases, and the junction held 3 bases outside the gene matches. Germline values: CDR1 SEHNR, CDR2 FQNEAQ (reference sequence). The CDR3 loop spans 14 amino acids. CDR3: CASSQQGTGNTIYF. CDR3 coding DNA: TGTGCCAGCAGCCAACAGGGGACTGGAAACACCATATATTTT. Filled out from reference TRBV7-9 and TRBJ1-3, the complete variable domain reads DTGVSQNPRHKITKRGQNVTFRCDPISEHNRLYWYRQTLGQGPEFLTYFQNEAQLEKSRLLSDRFSAERPKGSFSTLEIQRTEQGDSAMYLCASSQQGTGNTIYFGEGSWLTVV.

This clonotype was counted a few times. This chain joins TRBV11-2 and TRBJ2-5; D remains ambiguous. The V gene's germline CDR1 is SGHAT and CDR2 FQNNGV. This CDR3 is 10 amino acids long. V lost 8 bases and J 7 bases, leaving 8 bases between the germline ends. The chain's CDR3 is CASQIGTQYF. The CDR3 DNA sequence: TGTGCCAGCCAAATTGGGACCCAGTACTTC.

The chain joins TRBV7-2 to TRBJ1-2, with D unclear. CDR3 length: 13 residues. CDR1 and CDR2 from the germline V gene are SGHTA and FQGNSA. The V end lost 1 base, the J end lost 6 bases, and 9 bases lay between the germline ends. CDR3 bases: TGTGCCAGCAGCTTAGTGGAGGGTCATGGCTACACCTTC. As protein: CASSLVEGHGYTF.

The CDR3 here is CASSLSLGLDGNIQYF. The DNA for the CDR3 is TGTGCCAGCAGCCTGAGCCTGGGGCTAGATGGGAACATTCAGTACTTC. This chain connects TRBV5-5 to TRBJ2-4; a weak D match, TRBD1 (5 bases). V shed 4 bases and J shed 7 bases, with 21 bases lying between them. Germline V lookup: CDR1 SGHKS, CDR2 YYEKEE (reference sequence). This CDR3 region has 16 residues.

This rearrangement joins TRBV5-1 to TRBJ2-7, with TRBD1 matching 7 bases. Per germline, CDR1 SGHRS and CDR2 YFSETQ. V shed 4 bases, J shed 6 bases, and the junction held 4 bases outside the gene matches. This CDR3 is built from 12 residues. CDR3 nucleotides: TGCGCCAGCAGCGCAGGGGGAAGCGAGCAGTACTTC. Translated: CASSAGGSEQYF.

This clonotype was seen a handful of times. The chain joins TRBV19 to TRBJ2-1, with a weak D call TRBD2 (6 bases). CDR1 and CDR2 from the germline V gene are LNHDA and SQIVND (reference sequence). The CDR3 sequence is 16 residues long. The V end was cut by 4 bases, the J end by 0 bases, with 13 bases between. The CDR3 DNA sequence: TGTGCCAGTAGTAAGGAGCGGGCTAGCTCCTACAATGAGCAGTTCTTC. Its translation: CASSKERASSYNEQFF. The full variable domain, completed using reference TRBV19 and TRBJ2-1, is DGGITQSPKYLFRKEGQNVTLSCEQNLNHDAMYWYRQDPGQGLRLIYYSQIVNDFQKGDIAEGYSVSREKKESFPLTVTSAQKNPTAFYLCASSKERASSYNEQFFGPGTRLTVL.

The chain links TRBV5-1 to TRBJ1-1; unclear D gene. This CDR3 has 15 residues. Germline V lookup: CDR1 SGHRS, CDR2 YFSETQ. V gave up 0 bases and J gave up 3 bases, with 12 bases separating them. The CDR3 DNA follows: TGCGCCAGCAGCTTGGCAGGCCAAAAGGACACTGAAGCTTTCTTT. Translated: CASSLAGQKDTEAFF.

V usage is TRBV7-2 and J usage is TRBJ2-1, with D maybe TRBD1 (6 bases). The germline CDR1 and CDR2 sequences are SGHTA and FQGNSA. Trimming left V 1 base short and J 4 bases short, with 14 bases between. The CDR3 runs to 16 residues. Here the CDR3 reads CASSLVGTPSYNEQFF. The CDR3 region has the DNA TGTGCCAGCAGCTTAGTGGGGACACCTTCGTACAATGAGCAGTTCTTC.

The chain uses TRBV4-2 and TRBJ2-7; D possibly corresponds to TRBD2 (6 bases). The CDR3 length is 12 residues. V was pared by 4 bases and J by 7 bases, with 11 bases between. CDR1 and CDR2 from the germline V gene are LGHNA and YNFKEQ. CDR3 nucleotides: TGTGCCAGCAGCCCAGTGGGGGGAGAGCAGTACTTC. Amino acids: CASSPVGGEQYF.

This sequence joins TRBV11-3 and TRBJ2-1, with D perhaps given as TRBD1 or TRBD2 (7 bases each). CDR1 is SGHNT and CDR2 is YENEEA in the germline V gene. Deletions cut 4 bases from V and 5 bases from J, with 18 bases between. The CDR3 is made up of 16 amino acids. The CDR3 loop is CASSSPRGGRDNEQFF. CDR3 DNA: TGTGCCAGCAGCTCCCCCAGGGGGGGCCGAGACAATGAGCAGTTCTTC.

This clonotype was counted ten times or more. The CDR3 protein is CASSPRGGAVFEQFF. DNA for the CDR3: TGTGCCAGCAGCCCTCGGGGGGGGGCCGTTTTTGAGCAGTTCTTC. The genes are TRBV7-3 and TRBJ2-1, with TRBD2 matching over 8 bases. Germline V CDR1 and CDR2: SGHTA, FQGTGA. J was trimmed by 9 bases and V by 5 bases; bases with no gene match: 12. The CDR3 totals 15 residues.

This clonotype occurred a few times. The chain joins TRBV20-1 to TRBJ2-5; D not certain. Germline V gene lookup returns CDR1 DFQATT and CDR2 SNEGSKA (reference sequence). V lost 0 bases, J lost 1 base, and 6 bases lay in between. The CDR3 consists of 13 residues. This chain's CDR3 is CSARDPVQETQYF. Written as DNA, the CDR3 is TGCAGTGCTAGAGATCCGGTCCAAGAGACCCAGTACTTC.

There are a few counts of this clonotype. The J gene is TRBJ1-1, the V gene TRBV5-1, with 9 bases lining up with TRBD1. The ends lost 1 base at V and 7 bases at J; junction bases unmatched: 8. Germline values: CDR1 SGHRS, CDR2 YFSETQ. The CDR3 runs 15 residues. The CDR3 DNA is TGCGCCAGCAGCTTGCAGGGACAGGGCGCAAATGAAGCTTTCTTT. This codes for CASSLQGQGANEAFF.

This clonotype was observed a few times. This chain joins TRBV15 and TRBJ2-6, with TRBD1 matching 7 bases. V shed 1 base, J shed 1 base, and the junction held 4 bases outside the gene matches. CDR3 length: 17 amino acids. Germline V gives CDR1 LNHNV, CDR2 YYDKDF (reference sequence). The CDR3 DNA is TGTGCCACCAGCAGAGCAGAGGGGGCGTCTGGGGCCAACGTCCTGACTTTC. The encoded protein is CATSRAEGASGANVLTF.

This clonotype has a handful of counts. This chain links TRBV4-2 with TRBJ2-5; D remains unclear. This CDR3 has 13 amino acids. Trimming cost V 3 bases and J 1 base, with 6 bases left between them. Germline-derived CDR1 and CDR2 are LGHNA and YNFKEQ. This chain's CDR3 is CASSHFAQETQYF. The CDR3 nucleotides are TGTGCCAGCAGCCACTTTGCCCAAGAGACCCAGTACTTC.

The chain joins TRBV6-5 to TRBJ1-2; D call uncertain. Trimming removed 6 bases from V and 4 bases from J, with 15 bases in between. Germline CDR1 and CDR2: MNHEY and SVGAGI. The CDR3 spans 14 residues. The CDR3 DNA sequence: TGTGCCAGCAGAACAACAAAAACCCCCTATGGCTACACCTTC. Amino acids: CASRTTKTPYGYTF.

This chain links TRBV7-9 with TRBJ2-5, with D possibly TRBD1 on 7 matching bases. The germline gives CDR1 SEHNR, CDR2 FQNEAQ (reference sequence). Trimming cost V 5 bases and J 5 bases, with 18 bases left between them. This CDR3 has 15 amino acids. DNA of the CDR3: TGTGCCAGCAGCCACTGGACAGGCGGGGAGGAGACCCAGTACTTC. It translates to CASSHWTGGEETQYF.

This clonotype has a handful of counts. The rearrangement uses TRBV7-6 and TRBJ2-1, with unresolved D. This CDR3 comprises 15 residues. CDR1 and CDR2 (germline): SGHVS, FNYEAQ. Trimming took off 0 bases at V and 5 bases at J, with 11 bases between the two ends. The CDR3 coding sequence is TGTGCCAGCAGCTTAGCCTTTATAAACAACAATGAGCAGTTCTTC. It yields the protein CASSLAFINNNEQFF.

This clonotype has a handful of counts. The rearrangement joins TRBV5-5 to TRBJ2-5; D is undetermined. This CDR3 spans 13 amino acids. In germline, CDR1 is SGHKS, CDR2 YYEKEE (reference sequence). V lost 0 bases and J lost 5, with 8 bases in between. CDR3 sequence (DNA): TGTGCCAGCAGCTTGGGCAGGACGGAGACCCAGTACTTC. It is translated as CASSLGRTETQYF.

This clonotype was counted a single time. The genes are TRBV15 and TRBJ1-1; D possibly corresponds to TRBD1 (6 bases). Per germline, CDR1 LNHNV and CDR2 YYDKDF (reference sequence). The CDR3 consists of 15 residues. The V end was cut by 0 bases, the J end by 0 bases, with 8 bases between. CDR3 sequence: CATSRDSGVNTEAFF. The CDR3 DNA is TGTGCCACCAGCAGAGACTCAGGGGTGAACACTGAAGCTTTCTTT.

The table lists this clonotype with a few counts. The CDR3 DNA reads as TGTGCCAGCACCCAGGTGGGGGGAAATCAGCCCCAGCATTTT. This sequence encodes CASTQVGGNQPQHF. The chain couples TRBV7-8 to TRBJ1-5, with a weak D call TRBD1 (5 bases). Germline V gene sequence: CDR1 SGHVS, CDR2 FQNEAQ. CDR3 length equals 14 residues. Trimming removed 7 bases from V and 4 bases from J, with 14 bases in between. Looking up the rest from reference TRBV7-8 and TRBJ1-5 gives the full variable domain: GAGVSQSPRYKVAKRGQDVALRCDPISGHVSLFWYQQALGQGPEFLTYFQNEAQLDKSGLPSDRFFAERPEGSVSTLKIQRTQQEDSAVYLCASTQVGGNQPQHFGDGTRLSIL.